This T cell receptor (beta chain) was recovered during a study of T-cell memory formation after mild COVID-19. Study-wide points: The appearance of some responding clones in pre-infection memory suggested that cross-reactive memory joined. CD8+ contracting clones occupied EMRA, while CD4+ ones occupied mainly CM and EM.

TCRdb itself ran the 5' RACE reads through MiXCR, one entry per CDR3 protein. In the table there are fewer than 700,000 distinct CDR3 sequences, roughly a fifth of which are singletons. About this clonotype: As yet, its antigen is unknown.

This sequence originates from an adult woman who had mild COVID-19 (a few samples of this study predate the infection). Cell type and time point are not known. Sequenced: PBMCs or a T cell subset sorted from them (not recorded which).

The CDR3 nucleotides read TGTGCCAGCAGTCACGGACAGGGCAATCAGCCCCAGCATTTT. This sequence encodes CASSHGQGNQPQHF. The chain is built from TRBV6-2 or TRBV6-3 and TRBJ1-5; TRBD1 matches at 7 bases. Trimming took 5 bases from V and 2 from J; bases not matched to a gene: 3. The CDR3 totals 14 residues. CDR1 and CDR2 (germline): MNHEY, SVGEGT.